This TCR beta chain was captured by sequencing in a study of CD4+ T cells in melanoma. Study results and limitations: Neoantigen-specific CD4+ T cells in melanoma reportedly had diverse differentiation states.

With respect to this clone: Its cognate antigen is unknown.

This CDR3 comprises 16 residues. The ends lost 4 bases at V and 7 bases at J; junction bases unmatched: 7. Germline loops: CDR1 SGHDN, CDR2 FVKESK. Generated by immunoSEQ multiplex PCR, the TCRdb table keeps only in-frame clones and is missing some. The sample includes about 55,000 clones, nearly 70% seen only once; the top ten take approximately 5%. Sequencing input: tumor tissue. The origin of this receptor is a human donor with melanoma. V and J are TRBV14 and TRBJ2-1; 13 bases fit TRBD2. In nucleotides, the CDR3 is TGTGCCAGCAGCCCCACTAGCGGGGGGGCACTTAATGAGCAGTTCTTC. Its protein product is CASSPTSGGALNEQFF.